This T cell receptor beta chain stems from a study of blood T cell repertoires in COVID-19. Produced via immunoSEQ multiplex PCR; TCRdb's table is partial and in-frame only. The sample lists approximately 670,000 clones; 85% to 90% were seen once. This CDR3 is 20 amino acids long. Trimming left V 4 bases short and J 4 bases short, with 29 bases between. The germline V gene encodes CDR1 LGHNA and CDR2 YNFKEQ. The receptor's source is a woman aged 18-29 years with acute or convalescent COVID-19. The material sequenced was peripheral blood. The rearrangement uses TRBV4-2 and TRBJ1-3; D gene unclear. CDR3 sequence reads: CASSRRLFGSLYQTGNTIYF. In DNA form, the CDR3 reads TGTGCCAGCAGCCGACGGTTATTCGGGTCCTTATATCAAACCGGAAACACCATATATTTT.